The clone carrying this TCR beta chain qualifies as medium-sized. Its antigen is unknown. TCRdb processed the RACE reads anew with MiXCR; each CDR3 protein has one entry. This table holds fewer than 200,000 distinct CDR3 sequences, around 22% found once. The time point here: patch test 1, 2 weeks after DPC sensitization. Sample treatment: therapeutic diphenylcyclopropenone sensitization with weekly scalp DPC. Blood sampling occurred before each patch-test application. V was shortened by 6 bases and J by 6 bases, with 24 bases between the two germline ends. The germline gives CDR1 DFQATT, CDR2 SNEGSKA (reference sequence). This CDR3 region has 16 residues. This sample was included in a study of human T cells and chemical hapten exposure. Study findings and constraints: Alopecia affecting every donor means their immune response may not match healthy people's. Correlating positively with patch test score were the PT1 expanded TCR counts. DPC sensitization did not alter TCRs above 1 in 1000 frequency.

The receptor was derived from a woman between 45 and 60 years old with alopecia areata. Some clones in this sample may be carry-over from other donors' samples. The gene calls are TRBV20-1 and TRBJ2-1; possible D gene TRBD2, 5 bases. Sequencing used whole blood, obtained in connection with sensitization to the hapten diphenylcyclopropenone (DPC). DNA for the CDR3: TGCAGTGCCTCACCAGATGGAGGAAGTGTATTCAATGAGCAGTTCTTC. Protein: CSASPDGGSVFNEQFF.